The 25 T cell receptor beta chains given below trace back to one sample, sequenced in a study of tumor-infiltrating lymphocytes in primary liver carcinoma. Co-extracted RNA and DNA came from around 20-30 mg of unsorted bulk tissue. cDNA specific to TCR beta was made from 500 ng of total RNA, with a constant-region primer employed for priming. ARM-PCR was slightly modified, and three nested multiplex PCR rounds with it gave rise to the TCR beta libraries. Researchers ran the first two PCR rounds for roughly 11 cycles each with TRBV1-TRBV30 forward primers and a C-beta reverse primer. One entry per CDR3 protein, called by TCRdb with MiXCR from the multiplex PCR reads. The sample has about 120,000 distinct CDR3 sequences, nearly 70% seen once. The specimen was tumor-adjacent normal liver tissue. Every receptor here comes from a woman aged 60 to 75 with primary liver carcinoma and hepatitis B virus infection.

With respect to this clonotype: In this CDR3 the conserved last residue, phenylalanine or tryptophan, is missing, so a read error is likely. The DNA for the CDR3 is TGCAGCGGGAGGGTGAATACCGGGGAGCTGTTTTTA. Translated, it gives CSGRVNTGELFL. V is TRBV29-1 and J is TRBJ2-2; D possibly corresponds to TRBD2 (6 bases). This CDR3 has 12 amino acids. V lost 7 bases and J lost 5, with 11 bases in between. Germline V gene lookup returns CDR1 SQVTM and CDR2 ANQGSEA.

This clonotype is labeled medium-sized (0.01 to 0.1%). The genes are TRBV11-3 and TRBJ2-5; D remains ambiguous. Germline lookup yields CDR1 SGHNT and CDR2 YENEEA. The CDR3 is made up of 12 amino acids. Trimming pared 0 bases from V and 4 bases from J, leaving 3 bases between. The CDR3: CASSLDTETQYF. The CDR3 nucleotides read TGTGCCAGCAGCTTAGACACAGAGACCCAGTACTTC. Combining the CDR3 with reference TRBV11-3 and TRBJ2-5 gives the whole variable domain EAGVVQSPRYKIIEKKQPVAFWCNPISGHNTLYWYLQNLGQGPELLIRYENEEAVDDSQLPKDRFSAERLKGVDSTLKIQPAELGDSAVYLCASSLDTETQYFGPGTRLLVL.

Points on this clonotype: One junction end does not reproduce the germline sequence, and a read error may be involved. The chain recombines TRBV14 with TRBJ1-5; 7 bases are shared with TRBD1. Germline-derived CDR1 and CDR2 are SGHDN and FVKESK. This CDR3 has 16 residues. CDR3 DNA sequence: TGTGCCAGCAGCCAAGTCAAGGGGGCTAGCAATCAGCCCCGGCATTTC. This gives the protein CASSQVKGASNQPRHF.

This clonotype was seen more than once but under ten times. This rearrangement joins TRBV5-1 to TRBJ2-7, with D possibly matching TRBD1 (6 bases). The CDR3 contains 15 residues. The V end was cut by 0 bases, the J end by 2 bases, with 12 bases between. Germline assignment: CDR1 SGHRS and CDR2 YFSETQ. CDR3 coding DNA: TGCGCCAGCAGCTTGGTGGCAGGGGAAACCTACGAGCAGTACTTC. It is translated as CASSLVAGETYEQYF.

About this clonotype itself: This clone may be a read error of a much larger clone one base away. The chain has TRBV28 and TRBJ2-5; TRBD1 might be the D (6 bases). This CDR3 is 16 amino acids long. Per the germline V gene, CDR1 is MDHEN and CDR2 is SYDVKM. Trimming pared 7 bases from V and 7 bases from J, leaving 25 bases between. The CDR3 region has the DNA TGTGCCAGCACCTCCCTGGGGGCGGGTGCAGGTCTGACCCAGTACTTC. Translated: CASTSLGAGAGLTQYF.

This clonotype was found many times. V and J are TRBV28 and TRBJ2-1, with 8 bases matching TRBD2. V shed 3 bases, J shed 5 bases, and the junction held 18 bases outside the gene matches. The CDR3 totals 19 residues. From germline, CDR1 is MDHEN and CDR2 SYDVKM. CDR3 DNA: TGTGCCAGCAGTTTCCTAGCGGGCTTACTAAAAGGGGCTAACAATGAGCAGTTCTTC. Its protein is CASSFLAGLLKGANNEQFF.

Comments on this clonotype: Lacking the conserved final phenylalanine or tryptophan, this CDR3 likely reflects a read error. The chain's CDR3 is CASSFDRGSYNEQFS. CDR3 nucleotide sequence: TGTGCCAGCAGTTTTGACAGGGGATCCTACAATGAGCAGTTCTCC. The rearrangement joins TRBV11-2 to TRBJ2-1; 8 nucleotides match TRBD1. CDR1 is SGHAT and CDR2 is FQNNGV in the germline V gene. V shed 6 bases and J 1 base; nucleotides not matched to a gene: 5. This CDR3 contains 15 residues.

This clonotype was observed a handful of times. The chain carries TRBV7-9 and TRBJ2-3; D not resolved. V was trimmed by 0 bases and J by 2 bases, leaving 9 bases between them. Germline V gene lookup returns CDR1 SEHNR and CDR2 FQNEAQ (reference sequence). The CDR3 covers 15 residues. This chain's CDR3 is CASSLAGPPTDTQYF. Written as DNA, the CDR3 is TGTGCCAGCAGCTTAGCTGGGCCCCCCACAGATACGCAGTATTTT.

Judged by abundance, this clonotype is medium-sized. The CDR3: CASSLGLVAGGPNEQFF. Here the CDR3 DNA reads TGTGCCAGCAGCTTAGGTCTGGTAGCGGGAGGGCCGAATGAGCAGTTCTTC. This chain joins TRBV11-2 and TRBJ2-1, with 11 nucleotides matching TRBD2. CDR3 size: 17 residues. Germline lookup yields CDR1 SGHAT and CDR2 FQNNGV. Losses at the gene ends were 1 base for V and 7 bases for J; bases not matched to a gene: 9. The variable domain in full, with the rest retrieved from reference TRBV11-2 and TRBJ2-1, is EAGVAQSPRYKIIEKRQSVAFWCNPISGHATLYWYQQILGQGPKLLIQFQNNGVVDDSQLPKDRFSAERLKGVDSTLKIQPAKLEDSAVYLCASSLGLVAGGPNEQFFGPGTRLTVL.

The sample holds a few counts of this clonotype. One junction end disagrees with the germline gene, perhaps due to a read error. CDR3 sequence: CASSLFRSVPGEPFF. CDR3 coding DNA: TGTGCCAGTAGCTTATTCCGTAGCGTCCCCGGGGAGCCGTTTTTT. This chain links TRBV11-2 with TRBJ2-2; a possible D gene is TRBD2 (5 bases). The length of the CDR3 is 15 residues. Looked up from germline, CDR1 is SGHAT and CDR2 is FQNNGV.

Concerning this clonotype: A read error may account for a junction end that differs from germline. V gene TRBV11-2 combines with J gene TRBJ1-1; the D gene is possibly TRBD1 (6 bases). The CDR3 consists of 14 residues. Germline CDR1 and CDR2: SGHAT and FQNNGV. This CDR3 is CASSFLQGRTEAFF. CDR3 DNA sequence: TGTGCCAGCAGCTTCCTACAGGGTAGGACTGAAGCTTTCTTC.

About this clonotype itself: The junction departs from the called germline gene at one end, perhaps through a read error. The chain is built from TRBV28 and TRBJ1-4; 9 bases are a match to TRBD1. The CDR3 is 15 amino acids. Germline V gene sequence: CDR1 MDHEN, CDR2 SYDVKM. Written as DNA, the CDR3 is TGTACCAGCAGTTTGACTTTATGGACAGGGGATCGACTGTTTTTT. This gives the protein CTSSLTLWTGDRLFF.

On this clonotype itself: A read error may be the cause here, since a much bigger clone is one base away. V is TRBV5-1 and J is TRBJ2-5; 8 bases match TRBD2. The germline CDR1 and CDR2 sequences are SGHRS and YFSETQ. J was trimmed by 4 bases and V by 6 bases; bases with no gene match: 8. The CDR3 is 14 amino acids. The CDR3 DNA reads as TGCGCCAGCATCCTCACCGGGACTAGAGAGACCCAGTACTTC. This translates into CASILTGTRETQYF.

On this clonotype: The junction differs from germline at one of its ends, possibly a read error. The CDR3, as DNA: TGTGTCAGCAGCCGAGGCTGGGGGAGGGGAAACACCGGGGAGCTGTTTTTT. Residues: CVSSRGWGRGNTGELFF. V usage is TRBV4-1 and J usage is TRBJ2-2, with TRBD2 identical over 7 bases. The germline gives CDR1 MGHRA, CDR2 YSYEKL. This CDR3 is built from 17 residues.

Notes on this clonotype: An end of the junction does not agree with germline; a read error may underlie this. V and J are TRBV28 and TRBJ1-5, with unresolved D. The CDR3 is 11 amino acids. CDR1 is MDHEN, CDR2 SYDVKM, per germline. Here the CDR3 reads CASSFGQHQHF. Written as DNA, the CDR3 is TGTGCCAGCAGTTTCGGTCAGCACCAGCATTTT.

Comment on this clonotype: Compared with germline, one end of the junction differs, possibly owing to a read error. The chain combines TRBV5-1 with TRBJ2-6; 10 positions match TRBD1. The V gene's germline CDR1 is SGHRS and CDR2 YFSETQ. The CDR3 is 18 amino acids. The chain's CDR3 is CASRPLTGGASGTNVLTF. The CDR3 nucleotides are TGCGCCAGCAGGCCGTTGACAGGGGGCGCATCTGGGACCAACGTCCTGACTTTC.

Details on this clonotype: It may be a read error: a sequence one base away is much more abundant. The CDR3: CASSLTEQQYTEAFF. The CDR3 DNA reads as TGCGCCAGCAGCTTGACGGAACAGCAATACACTGAAGCTTTCTTT. This chain links TRBV5-1 with TRBJ1-1; D is unclear. CDR3 length equals 15 residues. CDR1 is SGHRS, CDR2 YFSETQ, per germline. V lost 1 base and J 3 bases, leaving 13 bases between the germline ends.

Worth noting for this clonotype: A much larger clonotype is one base distant, so this may be a read error. V and J are TRBV30 and TRBJ1-5; TRBD1 is a possible D gene (5 bases). Deletions cut 2 bases from V and 7 bases from J, with 9 bases between. The CDR3 loop spans 12 amino acids. The germline V gene encodes CDR1 GTSNPN and CDR2 SVGIG (reference sequence). As DNA, the CDR3 is TGTGCCTGGAGTCAGGGTTTCCAGCCCCAGCATTTT. It translates to CAWSQGFQPQHF.

This clonotype appeared many times. The chain carries TRBV6-2 or TRBV6-3 and TRBJ2-3, with TRBD2 as a possible D gene (6 bases). Germline CDR1 is MNHEY and CDR2 is SVGEGT. This CDR3 contains 14 residues. Trimming pared 6 bases from V and 0 bases from J, leaving 10 bases between. For the CDR3, the DNA is TGTGCCAGCAGACCCCTAGCGAGCACAGATACGCAGTATTTT. It specifies CASRPLASTDTQYF.

For this clonotype: Mismatch with germline at one junction end may stem from a read error. This rearrangement joins TRBV12-3 or TRBV12-4 to TRBJ1-2, with 8 bases lining up with TRBD1. The length of the CDR3 is 14 residues. The CDR3 nucleotides are TGTGCCAGTAGTCCTCCCTGGACAGGGCTCGGCTATACCTTC. Translated, it gives CASSPPWTGLGYTF.

The chain links TRBV19 to TRBJ2-7; perhaps TRBD1 as D (5 bases). This CDR3 is built from 13 residues. Trimming pared 5 bases from V and 3 bases from J, leaving 11 bases between. Per germline, CDR1 LNHDA and CDR2 SQIVND (reference sequence). The CDR3 coding sequence is TGTGCCAGTAGTCAGGGATTCCGCTACGAGCAGTACTTC. Translation gives CASSQGFRYEQYF.

With regard to this clonotype: At one of its ends the junction is not consistent with the germline gene, which may arise from a read error. The chain employs TRBV7-9 and TRBJ2-6; the D gene is possibly TRBD2 (6 bases). CDR3 length: 19 residues. The V gene's germline CDR1 is SEHNR and CDR2 FQNEAQ (reference sequence). DNA of the CDR3: TGTGCCAACAGCTTAGGAGGGCAGAACCGATACTCTGGGGCCAACGTCCTGAGTTTC. This sequence encodes CANSLGGQNRYSGANVLSF. The variable domain in full, with the rest retrieved from reference TRBV7-9 and TRBJ2-6, is DTGVSQNPRHKITKRGQNVTFRCDPISEHNRLYWYRQTLGQGPEFLTYFQNEAQLEKSRLLSDRFSAERPKGSFSTLEIQRTEQGDSAMYLCANSLGGQNRYSGANVLSFGAGSRLTVL.

This clonotype was seen once. The conserved phenylalanine or tryptophan is not found at the CDR3 terminus, so this likely reflects a read error. The chain combines TRBV29-1 with TRBJ2-1; 7 bases fit TRBD1. The CDR3 length is 13 residues. CDR1 is SQVTM and CDR2 is ANQGSEA in the germline V gene. For the CDR3, the DNA is TGCAGCGTTGCAAGGGACAGTGACAACGAGCAGTTCATC. Translation: CSVARDSDNEQFI.

The chain is built from TRBV10-3 and TRBJ1-1; no definite D call. The V gene lost 6 bases and the J gene lost 4 bases, with 9 bases spanning the gap. Looked up from germline, CDR1 is ENHRY and CDR2 is SYGVKD. The CDR3 contains 12 residues. The CDR3 sequence is CAISIDGTEAFF. The CDR3 nucleotides read TGTGCCATCAGCATTGACGGCACTGAAGCTTTCTTT.

CDR3 coding DNA: TGTGCCAGCAGCCACGGACAGGGGGCATACTATGGCTACACCTTC. Protein product: CASSHGQGAYYGYTF. The gene calls are TRBV9 and TRBJ1-2, with 11 positions matching TRBD1. CDR1 and CDR2 (germline): SGDLS, YYNGEE. V gave up 4 bases and J gave up 3 bases; unmatched junction bases: 5. The CDR3 loop spans 15 amino acids. Combining the CDR3 with reference TRBV9 and TRBJ1-2 gives the whole variable domain DSGVTQTPKHLITATGQRVTLRCSPRSGDLSVYWYQQSLDQGLQFLIQYYNGEERAKGNILERFSAQQFPDLHSELNLSSLELGDSALYFCASSHGQGAYYGYTFGSGTRLTVV.